This TCR beta chain was retrieved from a study of OX40 agonist ivuxolimab in advanced cancers. For the study in its entirety: Ivuxolimab, which targeted the costimulatory receptor OX40 (CD134), was an agonistic, fully human IgG2 monoclonal antibody. Intravenous ivuxolimab was administered to patients every 2 weeks at six dose levels: 0.01, 0.1, 0.3, 1.5, 3 and 10 mg/kg. Of the roughly 51 dose-escalation patients, hepatocellular carcinoma was present in about 20, melanoma in around 15, renal cell carcinoma in 9 and head and neck cancer in 9. In the dose-escalation cohort, 75% to 90% of patients were male, and the mean age was 60 years with a range of roughly 20 to 85. Patients were allowed to have had prior anti-PD-1, anti-PD-L1 or anti-CTLA-4 therapy, and 40% to 45% of the dose-escalation patients had been treated with checkpoint inhibitors. Three dose-escalation patients achieved partial responses, one with hepatocellular carcinoma and two with cutaneous melanoma. The point of sequencing TCRbeta in the periphery was to test whether ivuxolimab changed TCR sequence diversity and drove clonal T-cell expansion. The paper reports the monotherapy dose-escalation portion (N of about 50 patients) of the phase I ivuxolimab trial. What the research found in general, with its limitations: Partial responders in the 0.1-3.0 mg/kg groups had among the lowest normalized peripheral clonal expansion, especially among CD8+ T cells. Clonal expansion of both CD4+ and CD8+ blood T cells was observed from baseline to week 6 at doses 0.1 to 3.0 mg/kg. Low levels of normalized T-cell clonal expansion were also seen in some patients who did not respond. The antigen specificity of the clonally expanded peripheral T cells was not determined. After ivuxolimab, expanded clones were on average more numerous among CD8+ T cells than among CD4+ T cells.

To note about this clone: The antigen it binds to is not known. No qualities accompany the bases; no much larger clone lies one base away.

The trial excluded patients who had a history of autoimmune disease or who were on systemic immunosuppression. Peripheral blood for TCR sequencing was collected from all dose cohorts at baseline, on cycle 4 day 1, and on cycle 7 day 1. The samples were taken from a phase I, first-in-human, multicenter, open-label dose-escalation trial of ivuxolimab. Adults with locally advanced or metastatic melanoma, renal cell carcinoma, hepatocellular carcinoma or head and neck squamous cell carcinoma were enrolled in the trial. CD4+ and CD8+ T cells were sorted separately from peripheral blood before TCR sequencing. In the germline V gene, CDR1 corresponds to LGHNA and CDR2 to YSLEER. Including the terminal cysteine and phenylalanine, the CDR3 comprises 19 residues. Only CDR3 DNA remains: 57 bases, in frame from the first base. Trimmed from V: 1 base; trimmed from J: 0 bases; junction bases lacking a gene match: 12.

Genomic DNA was extracted from sorted cells for sequencing of the TCRbeta CDR3 region. TCRbeta CDR3 regions were sequenced using the immunoSEQ Assay. What TCRdb holds here is the immuneACCESS table cut down to in-frame rearrangements. Part of the clones is not present; checked against another copy, under half of the missing clones reflect an unresolved V gene, and the others are unexplained. This sample is represented by about 96,000 clones; under 85% of them were singletons. Under 7% of the sample goes to the ten largest clones. Specimen: CD4+ or CD8+ T cells sorted from blood, collected in a trial of the OX40 agonist ivuxolimab. The rearranged chain carries TRBV4-3 and TRBJ1-1; TRBD1 agrees with 9 junctional bases. This TCR came from an adult with an advanced solid tumor such as melanoma, head and neck, liver or kidney cancer. The CDR3 region reads CASSQVAGQGIGMNTEAFF. The DNA reads as follows: TGCGCCAGCAGCCAAGTCGCGGGACAGGGAATTGGGATGAACACTGAAGCTTTCTTT.